This TCR beta chain was sequenced for a study of molecular identifiers for immune sequencing clone quantification. There are 13 residues in the CDR3. The ends were cut back, 9 bases at V and 3 bases at J, with 12 bases in the middle. Germline CDR1 is SGDLS and CDR2 is YYNGEE. The authors built bulk TCR libraries by previously described methods with listed TCR primers. MiXCR, run by TCRdb on the PCR reads, gives a single entry per CDR3 protein. The sample carries hundreds of thousands of distinct CDR3 sequences, 20% recorded once. Broader study findings: Whereas clones above 20 RNA copies held under 1% of naive-cell molecules, they held over 97% of effector molecules. In cases of identical TCR molecules sharing a barcode, highly expanded clone sizes could be underestimated.

This clonotype was detected only once. The antigen is not known. Sequencing used naive CD8+ T cells from blood, with Jurkat cell RNA spiked in. Subset noted: FACS-sorted CD8+CD4-CCR7+CD45RA+ naive T cells. V is TRBV9 and J is TRBJ1-4; D is unresolved. The clonotype was recovered from a human donor in good health. Some libraries in this study had Jurkat cell RNA spiked in. CDR3 nucleotide sequence: TGTGCCATCCTCAGTGGATCTAATGAAAAACTGTTTTTT. Amino acid sequence: CAILSGSNEKLFF.